The 7 T cell receptor beta chains below were found in one sample sequenced in a study of blood T cells in healthy people across ages (dated by TCRdb to between 2014 and 2017). Library preparation was by 5' RACE. This sample was sequenced with an Illumina HiSeq 2500. A second roughly 6 to 11 cycle PCR used a sample-barcoded 5' primer and a J-beta primer mix. The public reads were reanalyzed by TCRdb: fastp trimming at Q25, MiXCR alignment, in-frame beta chains only. Each CDR3 protein appears once, grouped with its most common genes and DNA. In all, the sample holds 910,000 or so distinct CDR3 sequences, and roughly 51% of those were seen once. The top ten clonotypes cover roughly 23% of the sample. Sequencing was performed on blood. These receptors were obtained from a woman aged 55-69 years in good health.

The V and J genes are TRBV4-1 and TRBJ1-2; 10 bases fit TRBD1. CDR3 length: 15 residues. Germline V gene sequence: CDR1 MGHRA, CDR2 YSYEKL. V was clipped by 3 bases and J by 5 bases; unmatched bases: 6. The CDR3 DNA reads as TGCGCCAGCAGCCATGAGACAGGGGGCATTTATGGCTACACCTTC. The encoded protein is CASSHETGGIYGYTF.

A few counts support this clonotype. V is TRBV5-1 and J is TRBJ2-1; D is ambiguous. V was pared by 3 bases and J by 9 bases, with 10 bases between. The germline gives CDR1 SGHRS, CDR2 YFSETQ. The CDR3 contains 12 residues. The CDR3 protein is CASSSPGPEQFF. The CDR3, as DNA: TGCGCCAGCAGCTCGCCCGGGCCTGAGCAGTTCTTC.

The gene calls are TRBV7-9 and TRBJ2-3; D unclear. V was shortened by 6 bases and J by 2 bases, with 15 bases between the two germline ends. This CDR3 spans 15 amino acids. Germline lookup yields CDR1 SEHNR and CDR2 FQNEAQ (reference sequence). The DNA for the CDR3 is TGTGCCAGCAGGAAGCTCCTTGACCCCACAGATACGCAGTATTTT. This gives the protein CASRKLLDPTDTQYF.

This clonotype was seen more than once but under ten times. The genes are TRBV21-1 and TRBJ2-3. TRBV21-1 is classified as a pseudogene. The CDR3 loop spans 16 amino acids. The CDR3 here is CASSKDVGYNTDTQYF. The CDR3 DNA reads TGTGCCAGCAGCAAAGATGTCGGATACAACACAGATACGCAGTATTTT.

With respect to this clonotype: One end of the junction fails to match germline, which may point to a read error. The gene calls are TRBV27 and TRBJ2-1; D gene uncertain. The CDR3 spans 11 residues. CDR1 MNHEY and CDR2 SMNVEV come from the germline V gene (reference sequence). CDR3 DNA sequence: TGTGCCGGCAGTACCAACAATGAGCAGTTCTTC. It yields the protein CAGSTNNEQFF.

The chain joins TRBV29-1 to TRBJ2-2; 9 bases align to TRBD1. There are 14 residues in the CDR3. CDR1 and CDR2 from the germline V gene are SQVTM and ANQGSEA. V was pared by 5 bases and J by 3 bases, with 4 bases of the junction left unmatched. The CDR3 bases are TGCAGCGTTCCCGGGACAGGGTACACCGGGGAGCTGTTTTTT. This codes for CSVPGTGYTGELFF.

Concerning this clonotype: Being one base from a much bigger clone, this may be a read error. The V call is TRBV4-1, the J call TRBJ2-7; 8 bases fit TRBD2. J gave up 10 bases and V 1 base, and 12 bases lay outside the gene matches. The CDR3 is 15 residues long. Germline loops: CDR1 MGHRA, CDR2 YSYEKL. The CDR3 region is CASSQGTSRQEAQYF. The CDR3 nucleotides are TGCGCCAGCAGCCAAGGGACTAGCCGCCAAGAGGCCCAGTACTTC.